The 30 T cell receptor beta chains listed next were all sequenced from one sample in a study of T-cell reconstitution after alpha-beta-depleted transplantation in children. Construction of the TCRbeta library involved unique molecular identifiers. TCRdb used MiXCR to reprocess the PCR reads, holding one entry per CDR3 protein. The sample has approximately 47,000 distinct CDR3 sequences; 52% are singletons. The starting material was peripheral blood, obtained before TCRalphabeta/CD19-depleted stem cell transplant. The receptors here all came from a boy younger than two with SCID, due to receive a stem cell transplant.

The chain joins TRBV7-9 to TRBJ1-1; D remains unclear. There are 13 residues in the CDR3. Trimming removed 2 bases from V and 6 bases from J, with 10 bases in between. Per germline, CDR1 SEHNR and CDR2 FQNEAQ (reference sequence). The CDR3: CASSLLPRPEAFF. CDR3 DNA sequence: TGTGCCAGCAGCTTACTCCCCAGGCCTGAAGCTTTCTTT.

Ten or more counts support this clonotype. The chain carries TRBV20-1 and TRBJ1-1, with 7 bases aligning to TRBD1. The V gene end was trimmed by 6 bases and the J gene end by 4 bases; junction bases not matched to a gene: 5. Germline V gene lookup returns CDR1 DFQATT and CDR2 SNEGSKA (reference sequence). The CDR3 is 12 residues long. The CDR3 region has the DNA TGCAGTGCCCTGCAGGGGGTCACTGAAGCTTTCTTT. It encodes CSALQGVTEAFF.

V is TRBV4-1 and J is TRBJ2-3; D unresolved. This CDR3 is built from 8 residues. V was cut by 3 bases and J by 11 bases, with 0 bases left in between. In germline, CDR1 is MGHRA, CDR2 YSYEKL. CDR3 DNA sequence: TGCGCCAGCAGCCAGCAGTATTTT. This codes for CASSQQYF.

In the case of this clonotype: Germline is not matched at one junction end, which may reflect a read error. The V and J genes are TRBV6-1 and TRBJ2-3; 7 bases map to TRBD2. The CDR3 has 14 residues. CDR1 and CDR2 from the germline V gene are MNHNS and SASEGT. The CDR3 is CASSSGTITDTLYF. The CDR3 DNA is TGTGCCAGCAGCTCCGGGACTATAACAGATACGCTGTATTTT.

The chain employs TRBV5-1 and TRBJ2-2; 12 nucleotides align to TRBD2. The CDR3 extends over 17 amino acids. Germline loops: CDR1 SGHRS, CDR2 YFSETQ. V shed 4 bases, J shed 5 bases, and the junction held 9 bases outside the gene matches. CDR3 protein: CASSPSSGGALTGELFF. CDR3 DNA: TGCGCCAGCAGCCCGTCTAGCGGGGGGGCTTTAACCGGGGAGCTGTTTTTT.

The chain uses TRBV7-8 and TRBJ2-3; 7 bases align to TRBD1. The CDR3 extends over 15 amino acids. The V gene's germline CDR1 is SGHVS and CDR2 FQNEAQ. J lost 1 base, V lost 2 bases, and 3 bases had no gene match. The CDR3 coding sequence is TGTGCCAGCAGCTTATTAGGGACAGGCACAGATACGCAGTATTTT. Amino acid sequence: CASSLLGTGTDTQYF.

The V gene is TRBV23-1, the J gene TRBJ1-6, with unresolved D. TRBV23-1 is designated an ORF whose function remains uncertain. V gave up 6 bases and J gave up 0 bases, with 9 bases separating them. The CDR3 is 15 residues long. The CDR3 region is CASRVGSSYNSPLHF. The DNA for the CDR3 is TGCGCCAGCAGGGTGGGGAGCTCCTATAATTCACCCCTCCACTTT.

The chain recombines TRBV5-1 with TRBJ2-3, with 8 bases lining up with TRBD2. This CDR3 is 16 amino acids long. The V gene's germline CDR1 is SGHRS and CDR2 YFSETQ. The V and J ends lost 3 bases and 1 base, in that order; junction bases with no gene match: 7. The CDR3 DNA sequence: TGCGCCAGCAGCTCAGGCGGGGGGCTCGGCACAGATACGCAGTATTTT. It codes for CASSSGGGLGTDTQYF.

The chain joins TRBV15 to TRBJ2-1; weak D call: TRBD2 (6 bases). This CDR3 has 15 amino acids. V dropped 5 bases and J dropped 4 bases, with 15 bases sitting between them. Germline CDR1 LNHNV, CDR2 YYDKDF (reference sequence). Written as DNA, the CDR3 is TGTGCCACCAGCCCGCGGGGAGGTTCTTACAATGAGCAGTTCTTC. Its protein is CATSPRGGSYNEQFF.

This clonotype was found once. The CDR3 spells CSARDPGTSGGGARVEQYF. The CDR3, as DNA: TGCAGTGCTAGAGATCCAGGGACTAGCGGGGGAGGCGCGAGGGTGGAGCAGTACTTC. The chain joins TRBV20-1 to TRBJ2-7; 14 positions match TRBD2. J was trimmed by 7 bases and V by 0 bases; bases with no gene match: 17. The CDR3 extends over 19 amino acids. Germline CDR1 DFQATT, CDR2 SNEGSKA (reference sequence).

In the case of this clonotype: The junction departs from germline at one end; a sequencing error may be responsible. This rearrangement joins TRBV24-1 to TRBJ1-2; D not resolved. The CDR3 has 12 residues. CDR1 and CDR2 from the germline V gene are KGHDR and SFDVKD. The CDR3 loop is CATGDFGYGYTF. As DNA, the CDR3 is TGTGCCACCGGTGATTTCGGGTATGGCTACACCTTC.

A remark on this clonotype: An end of the junction differs from the germline gene, which may be a read error. In DNA, the CDR3 is TGCGCCAGCAGCGGGACAGGGAATGAAAAACTGCTTTTT. It specifies CASSGTGNEKLLF. The chain combines TRBV5-1 with TRBJ1-4; TRBD1 matches 9 bases. Per the germline V gene, CDR1 is SGHRS and CDR2 is YFSETQ. This CDR3 spans 13 amino acids. Looking up the rest from reference TRBV5-1 and TRBJ1-4 gives the full variable domain: KAGVTQTPRYLIKTRGQQVTLSCSPISGHRSVSWYQQTPGQGLQFLFEYFSETQRNKGNFPGRFSGRQFSNSRSEMNVSTLELGDSALYLCASSGTGNEKLLFGSGTQLSVL.

The chain carries TRBV10-3 and TRBJ2-3; perhaps D is TRBD1 or TRBD2 (5 bases each). Trimming left V 9 bases short and J 4 bases short, with 11 bases between. Germline V CDR1 and CDR2: ENHRY, SYGVKD. The CDR3 loop spans 12 amino acids. The CDR3 is CAMGRPADTQYF. The DNA of the CDR3 is TGTGCCATGGGACGGCCCGCAGATACGCAGTATTTT.

V usage is TRBV20-1 and J usage is TRBJ1-5, with D tentatively TRBD1 (5 bases). Germline assignment: CDR1 DFQATT and CDR2 SNEGSKA (reference sequence). Trimming left V 5 bases short and J 3 bases short, with 20 bases between. This CDR3 region has 16 residues. CDR3 protein: CSAVVGRRGPNQPQHF. In nucleotides, the CDR3 is TGCAGTGCTGTAGTAGGGAGGAGGGGTCCCAATCAGCCCCAGCATTTT.

This rearrangement joins TRBV10-3 to TRBJ1-4; D perhaps matches TRBD1 (6 bases). Between the trimmed V and J ends, which lost 6 bases and 5 bases, there was a span of 16 bases. Germline V gene sequence: CDR1 ENHRY, CDR2 SYGVKD. This CDR3 region has 15 residues. CDR3 coding DNA: TGTGCCATCAGCTCCCTACAGGGAATAAATGAAAAACTGTTTTTT. Residues: CAISSLQGINEKLFF.

This rearrangement joins TRBV2 to TRBJ2-7, with a tentative D call TRBD1 (5 bases). The CDR3 spans 14 residues. Germline V lookup: CDR1 SNHLY, CDR2 FYNNEI. V dropped 7 bases and J dropped 5 bases, with 18 bases sitting between them. Written as DNA, the CDR3 is TGTGCCAGCACTTTCGCAGGGCGCAGGCACGAGCAGTACTTC. Translation: CASTFAGRRHEQYF.

V is TRBV4-1 and J is TRBJ1-4; D is uncertain. Germline V gene data show CDR1 as MGHRA and CDR2 as YSYEKL. There are 15 residues in the CDR3. V shed 2 bases and J shed 4 bases, with 11 bases lying between them. This CDR3 is CASSQRTGDNEKLFF. As DNA, the CDR3 is TGCGCCAGCAGCCAACGGACCGGAGATAATGAAAAACTGTTTTTT.

This clonotype has more than one count but fewer than ten. This chain joins TRBV3-1 and TRBJ2-1; the D gene is possibly TRBD2 (6 bases). CDR1 and CDR2 (germline): LGHDT, YNNKEL (reference sequence). Trimming shortened V by 4 bases and J by 0 bases, and 13 bases separated the two germline ends. This CDR3 comprises 16 residues. CDR3 sequence: CASSRTRGLSYNEQFF. Here the CDR3 DNA reads TGTGCCAGCAGCCGGACGAGGGGACTCTCCTACAATGAGCAGTTCTTC.

The rearrangement links TRBV9 to TRBJ1-2; 9 bases match TRBD1. This CDR3 comprises 14 residues. The V gene's germline CDR1 is SGDLS and CDR2 YYNGEE. Germline trimming cut 4 bases from V and 4 bases from J; bases unmatched to any gene: 5. CDR3 bases: TGTGCCAGCAGCCCAGGACAGGGGTCCTATGGCTACACCTTC. It encodes CASSPGQGSYGYTF.

The chain carries TRBV7-3 and TRBJ2-1; TRBD1 aligns across 7 bases. CDR1 is SGHTA and CDR2 is FQGTGA in the germline V gene. The CDR3 covers 15 residues. The V segment lost 7 bases and the J segment 9 bases; nucleotides outside the gene matches: 15. DNA of the CDR3: TGTGCCAGCACTGCTACCGGGACAGAGGCCAGTGAGCAGTTCTTC. Residues: CASTATGTEASEQFF.

This clonotype was found many times. The chain employs TRBV6-2 or TRBV6-3 and TRBJ1-3; no clear D. This CDR3 contains 16 residues. Per the germline V gene, CDR1 is MNHEY and CDR2 is SVGEGT. V dropped 2 bases and J dropped 4 bases, with 15 bases sitting between them. For the CDR3, the DNA is TGTGCCAGCAGTTACCGTACCGCCGCTGAAGGAAACACCATATATTTT. It specifies CASSYRTAAEGNTIYF.

The rearrangement links TRBV7-9 to TRBJ1-5; D not certain. Germline CDR1 SEHNR, CDR2 FQNEAQ (reference sequence). The germline V and J ends were trimmed by 2 bases and 5 bases, with 4 bases remaining between them. This CDR3 has 12 amino acids. The CDR3 DNA reads TGTGCCAGCAGCTTACAGGATCAGCCCCAGCATTTT. It encodes CASSLQDQPQHF.

The chain has TRBV5-1 and TRBJ2-3, with TRBD2 matching over 11 bases. Germline V gives CDR1 SGHRS, CDR2 YFSETQ. This CDR3 spans 17 amino acids. V was clipped by 4 bases and J by 7 bases; unmatched bases: 14. CDR3 nucleotide sequence: TGCGCCAGCAGCGGAGGGGTTTCTAGCGGGGGGAGAAATACGCAGTATTTT. Its translation: CASSGGVSSGGRNTQYF.

This clonotype showed up many times. The gene calls are TRBV7-9 and TRBJ2-1; tentative D call: TRBD2 (5 bases). Trimming removed 4 bases at V and 10 bases at J, with 14 bases between. CDR3 length: 13 amino acids. CDR1 is SEHNR and CDR2 is FQNEAQ in the germline V gene (reference sequence). The CDR3 region is CASSSPTGWEQFF. CDR3 in DNA: TGTGCCAGCAGCTCTCCCACGGGGTGGGAGCAGTTCTTC.

This clonotype has only a few counts. The rearrangement links TRBV7-2 to TRBJ2-1; 13 bases line up with TRBD2. Per germline, CDR1 SGHTA and CDR2 FQGNSA. The CDR3 totals 16 residues. V trimming: 2 bases; J trimming: 8 bases; junction bases outside the gene matches: 6. CDR3 coding DNA: TGTGCCAGCAGCTTACGACTAGCGGGGGGCCGGGATGAGCAGTTCTTC. Amino acids: CASSLRLAGGRDEQFF. Variable domain in full (rest from reference TRBV7-2 and TRBJ2-1): GAGVSQSPSNKVTEKGKDVELRCDPISGHTALYWYRQSLGQGLEFLIYFQGNSAPDKSGLPSDRFSAERTGGSVSTLTIQRTQQEDSAVYLCASSLRLAGGRDEQFFGPGTRLTVL.

This clonotype was seen just once. The chain recombines TRBV9 with TRBJ2-1; D tentatively fits TRBD1 or TRBD2 (5 bases each). The germline CDR1 and CDR2 sequences are SGDLS and YYNGEE. CDR3 size: 15 residues. V was shortened by 4 bases and J by 8 bases, with 19 bases between the two germline ends. CDR3 loop: CASSPQLGLAHEQFF. The CDR3 coding sequence is TGTGCCAGCAGCCCCCAGTTGGGGCTAGCCCATGAGCAGTTCTTC.

The chain employs TRBV3-1 and TRBJ2-2; possible D gene TRBD2, 5 bases. The CDR3 contains 13 residues. Germline CDR1 reads LGHDT; CDR2 reads YNNKEL (reference sequence). The V end was cut by 4 bases, the J end by 5 bases, with 8 bases between. The CDR3: CASSLTRTGELFF. CDR3 sequence (DNA): TGTGCCAGCAGCCTCACTAGAACCGGGGAGCTGTTTTTT.

Relative to its sample, this clonotype is medium-sized. The rearrangement uses TRBV5-1 and TRBJ2-1; 7 bases are shared with TRBD1. CDR1 SGHRS and CDR2 YFSETQ come from the germline V gene. The CDR3 contains 15 residues. With 4 bases clipped from V and 4 bases from J, the junction kept 8 bases outside the gene matches. In DNA form, the CDR3 reads TGCGCCAGCAGCCCCCTTAGGGGGCGTTACAATGAGCAGTTCTTC. This translates into CASSPLRGRYNEQFF. The full variable domain, with the rest looked up from reference TRBV5-1 and TRBJ2-1, is KAGVTQTPRYLIKTRGQQVTLSCSPISGHRSVSWYQQTPGQGLQFLFEYFSETQRNKGNFPGRFSGRQFSNSRSEMNVSTLELGDSALYLCASSPLRGRYNEQFFGPGTRLTVL.

This clonotype has more than one count but fewer than ten. The gene calls are TRBV7-8 and TRBJ2-1; possible D gene TRBD2, 6 bases. This CDR3 region has 13 residues. V dropped 5 bases and J dropped 13 bases, with 18 bases sitting between them. Germline V gene sequence: CDR1 SGHVS, CDR2 FQNEAQ. The CDR3 DNA reads as TGTGCCAGCAGCGCAACCGGGACCGGGGGTCAGTTCTTC. It encodes CASSATGTGGQFF.

This clonotype was detected only a few times. The V gene is TRBV5-1, the J gene TRBJ2-7; TRBD1 matches at 10 bases. V dropped 4 bases and J dropped 0; count of bases not matched to a gene: 4. CDR1 and CDR2 (germline): SGHRS, YFSETQ. CDR3 length: 15 amino acids. The CDR3 DNA reads TGCGCCAGCAGCAGGGGGACAGGGGCCTCCTACGAGCAGTACTTC. It specifies CASSRGTGASYEQYF.